What follows are 12 T cell receptor beta chains derived from one specimen sequenced in a study of blood T cell repertoires in COVID-19. Sequencing was performed with immunoSEQ multiplex PCR; in TCRdb, only in-frame clones are kept and a portion is missing. The table shows fewer than 350,000 clones, with roughly 88% occurring only once. The specimen sequenced was peripheral blood. The receptor set was obtained from a woman between 25 and 40 years old with COVID-19, enrolled during active disease.

The rearrangement uses TRBV2 and TRBJ1-2; 11 bases match TRBD1. This CDR3 region has 16 residues. Per the germline V gene, CDR1 is SNHLY and CDR2 is FYNNEI. After removal of 9 bases from V and 0 bases from J, the junction contained 9 bases not matched to a gene. CDR3 nucleotide sequence: TGTGCCAGTATTCGGGACAGGGGGTTTCCTAACTATGGCTACACCTTC. Residues: CASIRDRGFPNYGYTF.

In this sample, this clone turned up once. The chain carries TRBV30 and TRBJ1-2; possible D gene TRBD1, 5 bases. Trimming removed 2 bases at V and 4 bases at J, with 14 bases between. The germline gives CDR1 GTSNPN, CDR2 SVGIG (reference sequence). This CDR3 comprises 14 residues. This CDR3 reads CAWSRQSNIYGYTF. In DNA, the CDR3 is TGTGCCTGGAGTAGACAGTCAAATATCTATGGCTACACCTTC. Together with reference TRBV30 and TRBJ1-2, the CDR3 gives the full variable domain: SQTIHQWPATLVQPVGSPLSLECTVEGTSNPNLYWYRQAAGRGLQLLFYSVGIGQISSEVPQNLSASRPQDRQFILSSKKLLLSDSGFYLCAWSRQSNIYGYTFGSGTRLTVV.

The chain has TRBV15 and TRBJ1-5; 9 nucleotides line up with TRBD1. The CDR3 contains 18 residues. Germline CDR1 is LNHNV and CDR2 is YYDKDF (reference sequence). V lost 0 bases, J lost 6 bases, and 12 bases stayed unmatched. CDR3 nucleotides: TGTGCCACCAGCAGAGACTACGGACAGGGGACGCAGTCTCAGCCCCAGCATTTT. Its protein is CATSRDYGQGTQSQPQHF.

V gene TRBV9 combines with J gene TRBJ1-6; D remains unclear. The V gene lost 0 bases and the J gene lost 4 bases, with 11 bases spanning the gap. Germline loops: CDR1 SGDLS, CDR2 YYNGEE. This CDR3 spans 16 amino acids. CDR3 protein: CASSVEADSYNSPLHF. For the CDR3, the DNA is TGTGCCAGCAGCGTAGAGGCGGACTCGTATAATTCACCCCTCCACTTT.

The chain combines TRBV27 with TRBJ1-5, with D tentatively TRBD1 (6 bases). The CDR3 length is 18 residues. The V gene lost 6 bases and the J gene lost 2 bases, with 23 bases spanning the gap. Germline V gives CDR1 MNHEY, CDR2 SMNVEV (reference sequence). The CDR3 region is CASSRTAIRSYGNQPQHF. CDR3 sequence (DNA): TGTGCCAGCAGCCGGACAGCCATTCGATCGTATGGCAATCAGCCCCAGCATTTT.

The V call is TRBV7-2, the J call TRBJ2-7; tentatively, D is TRBD1 (5 bases). This CDR3 comprises 14 residues. Trimming pared 1 base from V and 2 bases from J, leaving 9 bases between. The V gene's germline CDR1 is SGHTA and CDR2 FQGNSA. As DNA, the CDR3 is TGTGCCAGCAGCTTAGAAGCAGGGCCCTACGAGCAGTACGTC. Residues: CASSLEAGPYEQYV.

Turning to this clone: Germline is not matched at one junction end, which may reflect a read error. The genes are TRBV5-5 and TRBJ1-1; D ambiguous. Germline V gene lookup returns CDR1 SGHKS and CDR2 YYEKEE (reference sequence). CDR3 length: 16 residues. The CDR3 region has the DNA TGTGCCAGCACCTTGGCGCCCAGTCTGCAGAACACTGAAGCTTTCTTT. This sequence encodes CASTLAPSLQNTEAFF.

The genes are TRBV7-9 and TRBJ2-3; D unclear. The CDR3 is 16 residues long. Trimming took 3 bases from V and 4 from J, leaving 17 bases between them. CDR1 and CDR2 (germline): SEHNR, FQNEAQ (reference sequence). CDR3 sequence (DNA): TGTGCCAGCAGCTTGGTGGGCCCCACGACGGCAGATACGCAGTATTTT. Amino acids: CASSLVGPTTADTQYF.

About this clone: The conserved phenylalanine or tryptophan normally closing the CDR3 is absent here, so this likely arose from a read error. The DNA is omitted, as the CDR3 cannot be located on it reliably, and the CDR3 follows TCRdb's listing. The chain joins TRBV4-1 to TRBJ1-2; no DNA check was done on the table's D call, TRBD1. The germline CDR1 and CDR2 sequences are MGHRA and YSYEKL. The CDR3 numbers 15 amino acids, ends counted. The chain's CDR3 is CASSQDQETGTRQIL.

This clone appeared once. This chain connects TRBV7-8 to TRBJ1-1, with D perhaps TRBD1 (6 bases). Germline loops: CDR1 SGHVS, CDR2 FQNEAQ. Trimming took 5 bases from V and 2 from J, leaving 12 bases between them. This CDR3 comprises 14 residues. CDR3 nucleotide sequence: TGTGCCAGCAGCCTCAAACAGGGTAACACTGAAGCTTTCTTT. It specifies CASSLKQGNTEAFF.

The chain employs TRBV6-2 or TRBV6-3 and TRBJ2-5, with D perhaps TRBD2 (6 bases). The CDR3 loop spans 11 amino acids. The germline V gene encodes CDR1 MNHEY and CDR2 SVGEGT. V lost 5 bases, J lost 5 bases, and 6 bases lay in between. Written as DNA, the CDR3 is TGTGCCAGCAGTCGGGGGGAGACCCAGTACTTC. It yields the protein CASSRGETQYF.

The V and J genes are TRBV4-3 and TRBJ1-3, with D possibly being TRBD1 (6 bases). The germline V and J ends were trimmed by 0 bases and 2 bases, with 11 bases remaining between them. CDR3 length equals 16 residues. Germline assignment: CDR1 LGHNA and CDR2 YSLEER. The CDR3 DNA sequence: TGCGCCAGCAGCCAAGATACGGGGGGCGCTGGAAACACCATATATTTT. This encodes CASSQDTGGAGNTIYF.